One and the same sample provided the 32 T cell receptor beta chains below, sequenced in a study of shared clonotypes between healthy human individuals. TCRdb keeps only in-frame clones here, not all; method: immunoSEQ multiplex PCR. The table has 2,500,000 or so clones, about 90% seen once. Sequenced input: naive CD4+ T cells from PBMCs. The sample's subset: CD45RA+ positively selected. These receptors were collected from a man between 18 and 29 years old in good health. Some clones in this sample may be carry-over from other donors' samples.

The chain couples TRBV5-1 to TRBJ2-2; TRBD2 matches 11 bases. V trimming: 5 bases; J trimming: 4 bases; junction bases outside the gene matches: 4. The CDR3 consists of 15 residues. Looked up from germline, CDR1 is SGHRS and CDR2 is YFSETQ. Here the CDR3 reads CASRLGLAGTGELFF. The DNA of the CDR3 is TGCGCCAGCAGGCTCGGACTAGCGGGCACCGGGGAGCTGTTTTTT.

The chain employs TRBV5-1 and TRBJ2-1; TRBD2 matches at 7 bases. The CDR3 is 16 residues long. J lost 8 bases, V lost 4 bases, and 15 bases had no gene match. Germline CDR1 SGHRS, CDR2 YFSETQ. CDR3 protein: CASSESLAVGVDEQFF. In DNA form, the CDR3 reads TGCGCCAGCAGCGAATCCCTAGCGGTCGGGGTCGATGAGCAGTTCTTC.

As concerns this clone: The sample carries other DNA sequences with the same CDR3. CDR3: CASTGQGDEQYF. CDR3 DNA sequence: TGTGCCAGCACCGGACAGGGGGACGAGCAGTACTTC. This chain uses TRBV2 with TRBJ2-7, with 10 bases that match TRBD1. Unmatched junction bases numbered 2, after V lost 7 bases and J lost 5 bases. CDR1 is SNHLY, CDR2 FYNNEI, per germline. This CDR3 comprises 12 residues.

The chain links TRBV9 to TRBJ2-5; 8 bases are shared with TRBD2. After removal of 0 bases from V and 9 bases from J, the junction contained 16 bases not matched to a gene. The CDR3 contains 17 residues. Germline values: CDR1 SGDLS, CDR2 YYNGEE. The CDR3 DNA sequence: TGTGCCAGCAGCGTAGATCGGCGGACTGTCAAAGCGGGGGCCCAGTACTTC. This translates into CASSVDRRTVKAGAQYF. Looking up the rest from reference TRBV9 and TRBJ2-5 gives the full variable domain: DSGVTQTPKHLITATGQRVTLRCSPRSGDLSVYWYQQSLDQGLQFLIQYYNGEERAKGNILERFSAQQFPDLHSELNLSSLELGDSALYFCASSVDRRTVKAGAQYFGPGTRLLVL.

The chain combines TRBV7-2 with TRBJ2-1, with a tentative D call TRBD1 (5 bases). V lost 4 bases and J lost 10, with 14 bases in between. Germline V gene sequence: CDR1 SGHTA, CDR2 FQGNSA. The CDR3 extends over 13 amino acids. The CDR3 DNA follows: TGTGCCAGCAGCTCGCAGGAGCAGGGCGAGCAGTTCTTC. Amino acids: CASSSQEQGEQFF.

CDR3 in amino acids: CASSPTSQVLNEQFF. In DNA, the CDR3 is TGTGCCAGCAGCCCCACTTCTCAGGTTCTAAATGAGCAGTTCTTC. V usage is TRBV11-2 and J usage is TRBJ2-1; no clear D gene. Germline CDR1 and CDR2: SGHAT and FQNNGV. The V and J ends lost 5 bases and 7 bases respectively, with 18 bases between them. The CDR3 is made up of 15 amino acids.

This sequence joins TRBV19 and TRBJ1-2; 9 bases align to TRBD1. Germline V CDR1 and CDR2: LNHDA, SQIVND (reference sequence). After removal of 3 bases from V and 3 bases from J, the junction contained 5 bases not matched to a gene. The CDR3 runs 15 residues. CDR3 in DNA: TGTGCCAGTAGTATGGGGGGACAGGGAGACTATGGCTACACCTTC. It specifies CASSMGGQGDYGYTF. Drawing the rest from reference TRBV19 and TRBJ1-2, the complete variable domain is DGGITQSPKYLFRKEGQNVTLSCEQNLNHDAMYWYRQDPGQGLRLIYYSQIVNDFQKGDIAEGYSVSREKKESFPLTVTSAQKNPTAFYLCASSMGGQGDYGYTFGSGTRLTVV.

This clone was recorded only once. The CDR3 here is CASSQGPQETQYF. CDR3 coding DNA: TGCGCCAGCAGCCAGGGGCCTCAAGAGACCCAGTACTTC. The gene calls are TRBV4-3 and TRBJ2-5; D perhaps matches TRBD1 (5 bases). V was pared by 3 bases and J by 2 bases, with 7 bases between. Germline V lookup: CDR1 LGHNA, CDR2 YSLEER. The CDR3 is 13 amino acids.

The chain joins TRBV11-3 to TRBJ2-5; D call uncertain. The V end lost 2 bases, the J end lost 5 bases, and 6 bases lay between the germline ends. The CDR3 has 12 amino acids. Germline V lookup: CDR1 SGHNT, CDR2 YENEEA. CDR3 nucleotide sequence: TGTGCCAGCAGCTTATTCGGGGAGACCCAGTACTTC. Its protein product is CASSLFGETQYF.

The chain carries TRBV19 and TRBJ1-5; a possible D gene is TRBD1 (5 bases). The CDR3 runs 17 residues. The germline gives CDR1 LNHDA, CDR2 SQIVND (reference sequence). The V end lost 5 bases, the J end lost 6 bases, and 23 bases lay between the germline ends. CDR3 sequence (DNA): TGTGCCAGTAGTTCGGGGGGAGCATCAGGGCGGGTTCAGCCCCAGCATTTT. Protein sequence: CASSSGGASGRVQPQHF.

This clone was detected only a few times. The chain has TRBV29-1 and TRBJ1-3, with D hard to call. The germline V gene encodes CDR1 SQVTM and CDR2 ANQGSEA. CDR3 length: 13 residues. Deletions cut 4 bases from V and 0 bases from J, with 7 bases between. The chain's CDR3 is CSVAGFSGNTIYF. Here the CDR3 DNA reads TGCAGCGTTGCCGGATTCTCTGGAAACACCATATATTTT.

The chain joins TRBV7-3 to TRBJ2-3; TRBD2 might be the D (6 bases). This CDR3 contains 12 residues. V was cut by 4 bases and J by 6 bases, with 8 bases left in between. Per germline, CDR1 SGHTA and CDR2 FQGTGA. The CDR3 region is CASSYRGDTQYF. CDR3 in DNA: TGTGCCAGCAGCTACCGGGGGGATACGCAGTATTTT.

The chain joins TRBV29-1 to TRBJ2-2; TRBD1 might be the D (6 bases). The CDR3 sequence is 13 residues long. Germline values: CDR1 SQVTM, CDR2 ANQGSEA. Trimming stripped 3 bases from V and 5 bases from J, with 10 bases between. CDR3 sequence: CSVDRGETGELFF. The CDR3 DNA reads as TGCAGCGTTGACAGGGGCGAAACCGGGGAGCTGTTTTTT.

This clone is a singleton in its sample. The genes are TRBV15 and TRBJ2-7; the match to TRBD2 covers 7 bases. V gave up 5 bases and J gave up 5 bases; unmatched junction bases: 18. This CDR3 spans 17 amino acids. Per the germline V gene, CDR1 is LNHNV and CDR2 is YYDKDF (reference sequence). CDR3 region: CATSGQLLAEARHEQYF. DNA for the CDR3: TGTGCCACCAGCGGACAATTGCTAGCGGAGGCCCGGCACGAGCAGTACTTC.

The genes are TRBV5-6 and TRBJ2-7, with a weak D call TRBD1 (6 bases). The V gene's germline CDR1 is SGHDT and CDR2 YYEEEE. The V and J ends lost 5 bases and 4 bases respectively, with 19 bases between them. The CDR3 consists of 15 residues. The chain's CDR3 is CASRESGAGLYEQYF. The CDR3 nucleotides are TGTGCCAGCAGGGAATCAGGGGCGGGCTTGTACGAGCAGTACTTC. The complete variable domain, with remaining parts taken from reference TRBV5-6 and TRBJ2-7, reads DAGVTQSPTHLIKTRGQQVTLRCSPKSGHDTVSWYQQALGQGPQFIFQYYEEEERQRGNFPDRFSGHQFPNYSSELNVNALLLGDSALYLCASRESGAGLYEQYFGPGTRLTVT.

The chain joins TRBV25-1 to TRBJ2-7; 10 bases are a match to TRBD2. CDR1 is MGHDK, CDR2 SYGVNS, per germline. The junction had 9 bases not matched to a gene; V was cut back by 4 bases and J by 6 bases. CDR3 length: 15 amino acids. The CDR3 loop is CASSASLAGDTEQYF. The CDR3 DNA sequence: TGTGCCAGCAGTGCGAGCCTAGCGGGAGATACCGAGCAGTACTTC.

The chain joins TRBV15 to TRBJ1-3, with TRBD1 matching over 10 bases. Trimming took 3 bases from V and 0 from J; bases not matched to a gene: 8. The CDR3 contains 18 residues. Germline CDR1 reads LNHNV; CDR2 reads YYDKDF (reference sequence). CDR3 sequence reads: CATSSRDRGLFSGNTIYF. The CDR3 DNA follows: TGTGCCACCAGCAGCCGGGACAGGGGCTTATTCTCTGGAAACACCATATATTTT.

The V and J genes are TRBV6-5 and TRBJ2-7; D gene unclear. The CDR3 extends over 12 amino acids. Germline assignment: CDR1 MNHEY and CDR2 SVGAGI. The V gene lost 2 bases and the J gene lost 6 bases, with 8 bases spanning the gap. The CDR3 sequence: CASSYRPGEQYF. Written as DNA, the CDR3 is TGTGCCAGCAGTTACCGGCCAGGCGAGCAGTACTTC.

Points on this clone: Other nucleotide sequences in the sample specify the same CDR3. V is TRBV6-1 and J is TRBJ1-5, with D hard to call. The CDR3 contains 11 residues. The V end was cut by 2 bases, the J end by 7 bases, with 3 bases between. Germline-derived CDR1 and CDR2 are MNHNS and SASEGT. CDR3 sequence (DNA): TGTGCCAGCAGTGAACGGCAGCCCCAGCATTTT. Its translation: CASSERQPQHF.

The rearrangement links TRBV14 to TRBJ1-4; unclear D gene. Per the germline V gene, CDR1 is SGHDN and CDR2 is FVKESK. V dropped 4 bases and J dropped 8 bases, with 17 bases sitting between them. The CDR3 has 15 residues. The chain's CDR3 is CASSLREQLGEKLFF. DNA for the CDR3: TGTGCCAGCAGCCTGAGGGAACAGCTTGGGGAAAAACTGTTTTTT.

In its sample, this clone was seen once. This chain uses TRBV30 with TRBJ2-5; D is tentatively TRBD1 or TRBD2 (5 bases each). The J call is doubtful: the DNA matches TRBJ2-7 better. The CDR3 is 14 residues long. Germline V gene lookup returns CDR1 GTSNPN and CDR2 SVGIG (reference sequence). The chain's CDR3 is CAWSVGPGTYEQYF. CDR3 sequence (DNA): TGTGCCTGGAGTGTGGGGCCGGGAACCTACGAGCAGTACTTC.

The chain carries TRBV19 and TRBJ2-7; TRBD1 is a possible D gene (6 bases). The CDR3 covers 12 residues. V was shortened by 7 bases and J by 3 bases, with 10 bases between the two germline ends. Germline V lookup: CDR1 LNHDA, CDR2 SQIVND (reference sequence). The CDR3 loop is CASKGRGYEQYF. CDR3 DNA sequence: TGTGCCAGTAAGGGCAGGGGCTACGAGCAGTACTTC.

DNA for the CDR3: TGTGCCAGCAGCCCAGGGACTAGCGGGAGCGATGAGCAGTTCTTC. This gives the protein CASSPGTSGSDEQFF. This chain uses TRBV7-2 with TRBJ2-1, with 14 bases matching TRBD2. The CDR3 is made up of 15 amino acids. Germline CDR1 SGHTA, CDR2 FQGNSA. V gave up 5 bases and J gave up 8 bases; unmatched junction bases: 5. Together with reference TRBV7-2 and TRBJ2-1, the CDR3 gives the full variable domain: GAGVSQSPSNKVTEKGKDVELRCDPISGHTALYWYRQSLGQGLEFLIYFQGNSAPDKSGLPSDRFSAERTGGSVSTLTIQRTQQEDSAVYLCASSPGTSGSDEQFFGPGTRLTVL.

V usage is TRBV4-1 and J usage is TRBJ1-1; D gene unclear. The V and J ends lost 4 bases and 4 bases respectively, with 16 bases between them. The CDR3 contains 15 residues. Germline values: CDR1 MGHRA, CDR2 YSYEKL. The chain's CDR3 is CASSPYDGGATEAFF. The CDR3 DNA is TGCGCCAGCAGCCCCTACGACGGTGGAGCCACTGAAGCTTTCTTT.

Notes on this clone: This specimen includes other DNA sequences encoding the same CDR3. The chain is built from TRBV28 and TRBJ1-1, with D tentatively TRBD1 (5 bases). V was shortened by 5 bases and J by 4 bases, with 8 bases between the two germline ends. From germline, CDR1 is MDHEN and CDR2 SYDVKM. This CDR3 contains 12 residues. CDR3 residues: CASSGTGTEAFF. Written as DNA, the CDR3 is TGTGCCAGCAGTGGGACTGGCACTGAAGCTTTCTTT. Based on the CDR3 plus reference TRBV28 and TRBJ1-1, the full variable domain is DVKVTQSSRYLVKRTGEKVFLECVQDMDHENMFWYRQDPGLGLRLIYFSYDVKMKEKGDIPEGYSVSREKKERFSLILESASTNQTSMYLCASSGTGTEAFFGQGTRLTVV.

The chain carries TRBV4-3 and TRBJ2-5, with 12 bases fitting TRBD2. The DNA end lines up better with TRBJ2-7; the J call may be wrong. Germline V gene sequence: CDR1 LGHNA, CDR2 YSLEER. CDR3 length equals 20 residues. CDR3 DNA sequence: TGCGCCAGCAGCCAAGACACCGTCGGGGCGACTAGCGGGAGATCCTACGAGCAGTACTTC. Translation: CASSQDTVGATSGRSYEQYF.

The J gene is TRBJ2-7, the V gene TRBV9; TRBD2 aligns across 10 bases. This CDR3 has 15 amino acids. Germline lookup yields CDR1 SGDLS and CDR2 YYNGEE. Trimming removed 4 bases from V and 4 bases from J; junction bases left unmatched: 8. CDR3 loop: CASSIQAGGLYEQYF. CDR3 coding DNA: TGTGCCAGCAGCATTCAAGCGGGAGGGCTTTACGAGCAGTACTTC.

J is TRBJ2-7 and V is TRBV7-9; TRBD1 agrees at 9 bases. Germline CDR1 SEHNR, CDR2 FQNEAQ (reference sequence). V shed 5 bases, J shed 3 bases, and the junction held 17 bases outside the gene matches. This CDR3 has 18 amino acids. In DNA form, the CDR3 reads TGTGCCAGCAGCCCCGGACAGGGGCGTTCGGGTTCTGGCTACGAGCAGTACTTC. Translating gives CASSPGQGRSGSGYEQYF.

The chain couples TRBV15 to TRBJ1-5; 8 bases align to TRBD1. CDR3 size: 13 residues. The ends lost 9 bases at V and 5 bases at J; junction bases unmatched: 6. Germline V lookup: CDR1 LNHNV, CDR2 YYDKDF (reference sequence). The CDR3 sequence is CATGDRRDQPQHF. CDR3 DNA sequence: TGTGCCACAGGGGACAGGAGGGATCAGCCCCAGCATTTT.

The chain has TRBV5-1 and TRBJ1-2; 7 bases line up with TRBD1. Trimming at V came to 0 bases and at J to 0 bases, leaving 5 bases not matched to a gene. The CDR3 has 16 amino acids. CDR1 is SGHRS and CDR2 is YFSETQ in the germline V gene. The CDR3, as DNA: TGCGCCAGCAGCTTGGTTCCGGGACAGACTAACTATGGCTACACCTTC. This encodes CASSLVPGQTNYGYTF.

This clone was seen a single time. Other DNA variants within this sample encode the same CDR3. The chain couples TRBV5-1 to TRBJ2-5; 9 positions agree with TRBD2. This CDR3 is 16 amino acids long. Germline-derived CDR1 and CDR2 are SGHRS and YFSETQ. V shed 0 bases and J 5 bases; nucleotides not matched to a gene: 8. The CDR3 sequence is CASSLGAGGLGETQYF. CDR3 DNA: TGCGCCAGCAGCTTGGGGGCGGGAGGGCTCGGTGAGACCCAGTACTTC.

The V and J genes are TRBV28 and TRBJ2-2; 8 positions agree with TRBD1. This CDR3 comprises 15 residues. Germline loops: CDR1 MDHEN, CDR2 SYDVKM. J gave up 7 bases and V 6 bases, and 10 bases lay outside the gene matches. The CDR3 DNA reads TGTGCCAGCAGACCAGGGGGCGCGTCTGGCGGGGAGCTGTTTTTT. It yields the protein CASRPGGASGGELFF.